This TCR beta chain originates from a study of human T cells and chemical hapten exposure (dated by TCRdb to about 2021). Background for the entire study: For sensitization, 2% DPC in acetone was applied to a 2 cm by 2 cm area of upper inner arm skin. Patients additionally received weekly therapeutic DPC doses to the scalp throughout the approximately 24-week study period. Patch testing on the upper back used Finn chambers containing 0.01% DPC, with scoring done after 6 days according to International Contact Dermatitis Research Group standards. The patient cohort, mostly female, included alopecia areata with under or over 50% scalp involvement, alopecia totalis and alopecia universalis. Libraries were combined into a pool for sequencing, and differences in TCR yield between samples came mainly from small differences in library volumes within the pool. Peripheral blood TCR repertoire changes were tracked in vivo in alopecia patients during primary and secondary sensitization to the hapten diphenylcyclopropenone (DPC). Blood samples were taken from patients before sensitization (week 0) and at 2, 6 and about 24 weeks after DPC sensitization. For TCR sequencing, blood came from some 31 alopecia patients at anywhere from one to four time points (pre-sensitization, 2, 6 and 24 weeks).

This clonotype has just a few counts. Its antigen target is currently unknown. Base qualities are not provided; no much larger clone lies one nucleotide away. Study-wide findings and limitations: DPC sensitization did not change how many TCRs were above 1 in 1000 frequency, and no evidence was found of alterations in global repertoire structure. Repeated subsampling changed both the strength of the expansion versus patch-test correlation and the threshold at which that correlation became significant. Alopecia, a presumed autoimmune disease, was present in all patients, so the immune response of the patients might differ from that of healthy individuals. A positive correlation was found between the number of PT1 expanded TCRs and patch test score, with significance reached at thresholds 8, 16 and 32 but not 4. Compared with pre-sensitization or healthy control sets, expanded TCRs formed significantly more large CDR3 similarity clusters, which is consistent with antigen-driven responses.

According to the study, the label for this sample's time point signals: patch test 1, 2 weeks after DPC sensitization. Interpreted using the paper, the treatment or condition label stands for: therapeutic diphenylcyclopropenone sensitization with weekly scalp DPC. At every patch-test visit, the blood draw took place before the patch test was put on. Patients were eligible if aged 18 to 70, diagnosed with alopecia and judged suitable for DPC therapy, and pregnant patients were excluded. Unfractionated whole blood was collected in Tempus Blood RNA tubes, and total RNA was extracted from that blood. CDR1 DFQATT and CDR2 SNEGSKA are derived from the germline V gene (reference sequence). V is pared back by 5 bases and J by 4 bases, with 11 bases lying between the germline termini. The CDR3 runs 12 amino acids, cysteine and phenylalanine included. Just the 36-base CDR3 DNA is kept, in frame starting at base 1.

Libraries came from RACE. The sequencing machine was a NextSeq 500. During library preparation, unique molecular identifiers were attached to individual cDNA molecules so that TCRs could be counted in a quantitative, reproducible way. For every blood RNA sample, sequencing covered both the TCR alpha and TCR beta chains. In the original analysis: Samples had a median of about 90,000 TCRs, with a range from roughly 23,224 to 700,000. V, J and CDR3 annotation of the TCR reads was performed with the Decombinator software suite. For PS versus PT1 abundance plots, all samples were subsampled to the same number of TCRs (28,000). TCRs were defined as expanded if absent before sensitization and observed at least eight times at the 2-week time point. TCRdb reprocessed the public reads (quality trimming at Q25 with fastp, clone calling with MiXCR) and kept in-frame beta chains. Every distinct CDR3 protein forms one entry, paired with its most common genes and DNA. Clone size and V and J calls follow TCRdb, not the original study. The sample table holds about 340,000 distinct CDR3 sequences, of which approximately 6.9% were seen once. Roughly 8% of the sample comes from the top ten.

This clonotype was sampled from a woman aged 18-30 years with alopecia areata. Some clones in this sample may be carry-over from other donors' samples. The sequence joins TRBV20-1 to TRBJ1-2, and TRBD1 may be the D gene, going by 6 matching bases. This sample comprised whole blood, obtained in connection with sensitization to the hapten diphenylcyclopropenone (DPC). In nucleotides, the sequence is TGCAGTGCTTACAGGGAGGGCTATGGCTACACCTTC. Its translation reads: CSAYREGYGYTF.